The rows below give T cell receptor beta chains drawn from one sample of a study of early T cells in non-severe SARS-CoV-2 infection. Each CDR3 protein is one row after TCRdb ran MiXCR on the 5' RACE reads. The sample holds around 82,000 distinct CDR3 sequences, about 11% seen once. The sample was whole blood. These receptors came from an adult who was a healthcare worker with PCR-confirmed SARS-CoV-2 infection or an uninfected control (not recorded which). Both conserved end residues are part of each CDR3. The order of the fields is J gene, clone size, D gene, V gene, CDR3 DNA, CDR3 protein. The D gene is left open where the match is weak. Clone size is not always given. Where it is, it says once, few, many or a class for expanded clones.

J gene: TRBJ2-3; clone size: few; D gene: TRBD1; V gene: TRBV4-2; CDR3 DNA: TGTGCCAGCAGCCAAGCTACCGGGACAGGGGCCACAGATACGCAGTATTTT; CDR3 protein: CASSQATGTGATDTQYF
J gene: TRBJ2-5; clone size: many; D gene: .; V gene: TRBV11-2; CDR3 DNA: TGTGCCAGCAGCTTAGACCAACCTCCACATTTGGACAGCTCACAAGAGACCCAGTACTTC; CDR3 protein: CASSLDQPPHLDSSQETQYF
J gene: TRBJ1-4; clone size: many; D gene: .; V gene: TRBV20-1; CDR3 DNA: TGCAGTGCTAGAGTAGCCGGCGCAACTAATGAAAAACTGTTTTTT; CDR3 protein: CSARVAGATNEKLFF
J gene: TRBJ1-5; clone size: many; D gene: TRBD1; V gene: TRBV18; CDR3 DNA: TGTGCCAGCTCACTGGACTGGACAGGGGGCAATCAGCCCCAGCATTTT; CDR3 protein: CASSLDWTGGNQPQHF
J gene: TRBJ1-2; clone size: few; D gene: .; V gene: TRBV4-1; CDR3 DNA: TGCGCCAGCAGCCACCCGCCGCAGGGGACCTACTATGGCTACACCTTC; CDR3 protein: CASSHPPQGTYYGYTF
J gene: TRBJ1-2; clone size: .; D gene: TRBD1; V gene: TRBV29-1; CDR3 DNA: TGCAGCGTTGATGGACAGGGAGAGCCCCTGGGCTACACCTTC; CDR3 protein: CSVDGQGEPLGYTF
J gene: TRBJ2-7; clone size: few; D gene: .; V gene: TRBV3-1; CDR3 DNA: TGTGCCAGCAGCCAAGGCCGCTCCTACGAGCAGTACTTC; CDR3 protein: CASSQGRSYEQYF
J gene: TRBJ2-3; clone size: many; D gene: TRBD2; V gene: TRBV6-2/TRBV6-3; CDR3 DNA: TGTGCCAGCAGGGCTAGCGGGGACACAGATACGCAGTATTTT; CDR3 protein: CASRASGDTDTQYF
J gene: TRBJ2-7; clone size: .; D gene: TRBD1; V gene: TRBV5-1; CDR3 DNA: TGCGCCAGCAGCTTGGGCATAGTAACGGGACAGGGGACGATATCAACCTACGAGCAGTACTTC; CDR3 protein: CASSLGIVTGQGTISTYEQYF
J gene: TRBJ2-7; clone size: many; D gene: .; V gene: TRBV10-3; CDR3 DNA: TGTGCCATCAGTGAGCCCCCGCAGGTTCCTCCCTACGAGCAGTACTTC; CDR3 protein: CAISEPPQVPPYEQYF
J gene: TRBJ1-2; clone size: .; D gene: .; V gene: TRBV11-2; CDR3 DNA: TGTGCCAGCAGCTTACGCAGATCCTATGGCTACACCTTC; CDR3 protein: CASSLRRSYGYTF
J gene: TRBJ2-5; clone size: .; D gene: .; V gene: TRBV5-6; CDR3 DNA: TGTCAAGTTCAAGAGACCCAGTACTTC; CDR3 protein: CQVQETQYF
J gene: TRBJ2-7; clone size: many; D gene: .; V gene: TRBV29-1; CDR3 DNA: TGCAGCGCTGGGCCCGGACCGACTTTGGGGGAGCAGTACTTC; CDR3 protein: CSAGPGPTLGEQYF
J gene: TRBJ2-3; clone size: few; D gene: .; V gene: TRBV4-2; CDR3 DNA: TGTGCCAGCAGCCAAGATTCCACCACAGATACGCAGTATTTT; CDR3 protein: CASSQDSTTDTQYF
J gene: TRBJ2-7; clone size: .; D gene: .; V gene: TRBV3-2; CDR3 DNA: TGTGCCAGCAGCCCTCAGAGGGTGGGCACAATGTGGAAACAGTACTTC; CDR3 protein: CASSPQRVGTMWKQYF
J gene: TRBJ2-5; clone size: many; D gene: TRBD1; V gene: TRBV5-6; CDR3 DNA: TGTGCCAGCAGATTTGACAGGGAAGAGACCCAGTACTTC; CDR3 protein: CASRFDREETQYF
J gene: TRBJ2-3; clone size: .; D gene: .; V gene: TRBV11-3; CDR3 DNA: TGTGCCAGCAGCCACGTCGACAGCCGAGAGACGCAGTATTTT; CDR3 protein: CASSHVDSRETQYF
J gene: TRBJ1-2; clone size: many; D gene: TRBD1; V gene: TRBV29-1; CDR3 DNA: TGCAGCGTCCTCCTTTGGACAGGGTATTCCTATGGCTACACCTTC; CDR3 protein: CSVLLWTGYSYGYTF
J gene: TRBJ1-4; clone size: many; D gene: .; V gene: TRBV21-1; CDR3 DNA: TGTGCCAGCAGCAAAGAACGGGGAAATGAAAAACTGTTTTTT; CDR3 protein: CASSKERGNEKLFF
J gene: TRBJ2-1; clone size: many; D gene: .; V gene: TRBV7-3; CDR3 DNA: TGTGCCAGCAGCTCCCGTGGTAGTAGGGATGAGCAGTTCTTC; CDR3 protein: CASSSRGSRDEQFF
J gene: TRBJ2-7; clone size: many; D gene: TRBD2; V gene: TRBV6-5; CDR3 DNA: TGTGCCAGCAGTATGTGGAAGGGAGGGGAGCAGTACTTC; CDR3 protein: CASSMWKGGEQYF
J gene: TRBJ2-2; clone size: few; D gene: TRBD2; V gene: TRBV12-3/TRBV12-4; CDR3 DNA: TGTGCCACCTCATGGGGGACTAGCGGGACCGGGGAGCTGTTTTTT; CDR3 protein: CATSWGTSGTGELFF
J gene: TRBJ2-5; clone size: few; D gene: .; V gene: TRBV20-1; CDR3 DNA: TGCAGTGCTGGGGAGGAGACCCAGTACTTC; CDR3 protein: CSAGEETQYF
J gene: TRBJ2-5; clone size: .; D gene: .; V gene: TRBV7-9; CDR3 DNA: TGTGCCAGCAGCTTAGACAGTTACTCTCAAGAGACCCAGTACTTC; CDR3 protein: CASSLDSYSQETQYF
J gene: TRBJ1-1; clone size: few; D gene: TRBD1; V gene: TRBV6-1; CDR3 DNA: TGTGCCAGCAGTGCGGGACAGCACACTGAAGCTTTCTTT; CDR3 protein: CASSAGQHTEAFF
J gene: TRBJ2-3; clone size: .; D gene: .; V gene: TRBV5-1; CDR3 DNA: TGCGCCAGCAGCTTGCGTTCGACAGATACGCAGTATTTT; CDR3 protein: CASSLRSTDTQYF
J gene: TRBJ2-3; clone size: .; D gene: .; V gene: TRBV12-3/TRBV12-4; CDR3 DNA: TGTGCCAGCACCACGGAAGGGGCTCCAGATACGCAGTATTTT; CDR3 protein: CASTTEGAPDTQYF
J gene: TRBJ2-7; clone size: .; D gene: .; V gene: TRBV29-1; CDR3 DNA: TGCAGCGTTGAAGAAGGAGGGAGCTCCTACGAGCAGTACTTC; CDR3 protein: CSVEEGGSSYEQYF
J gene: TRBJ2-2; clone size: many; D gene: .; V gene: TRBV7-6; CDR3 DNA: TGTGCCAGCAGCCATATTAGAGGGGGGACCGGGACTACGAACACCGGGGAGCTGTTTTTT; CDR3 protein: CASSHIRGGTGTTNTGELFF
J gene: TRBJ2-7; clone size: many; D gene: .; V gene: TRBV6-2/TRBV6-3; CDR3 DNA: TGTGCCAGCAGTCGTTCAACCTCCTACGAGCAGTACTTC; CDR3 protein: CASSRSTSYEQYF
J gene: TRBJ2-7; clone size: .; D gene: .; V gene: TRBV5-1; CDR3 DNA: TGCGCCAGCAGCCCGAAGACAGCAATGGACGAGCAGTACTTC; CDR3 protein: CASSPKTAMDEQYF
J gene: TRBJ1-6; clone size: few; D gene: .; V gene: TRBV11-2; CDR3 DNA: TGTGCCAGCAGCCCCCGCGCTCAGTCTAATTCACCCCTCCACTTT; CDR3 protein: CASSPRAQSNSPLHF
J gene: TRBJ1-2; clone size: .; D gene: .; V gene: TRBV3-1; CDR3 DNA: TGTGCCAGCAGCCAAGATTTGGGGCTCATTCGATACACCTTC; CDR3 protein: CASSQDLGLIRYTF
J gene: TRBJ2-5; clone size: .; D gene: TRBD1; V gene: TRBV12-3/TRBV12-4; CDR3 DNA: TGTGCCAACAGTTCCATGACAGGGGGTCAAGAGACCCAGTACTTC; CDR3 protein: CANSSMTGGQETQYF
J gene: TRBJ1-2; clone size: few; D gene: .; V gene: TRBV29-1; CDR3 DNA: TGCAGCGCCCTGAGGACAACGGAGGTTGGCTACACCTTC; CDR3 protein: CSALRTTEVGYTF
J gene: TRBJ1-2; clone size: many; D gene: .; V gene: TRBV29-1; CDR3 DNA: TGCAGCGTTGAAACCGACAGGTACTATGGCTACACCTTC; CDR3 protein: CSVETDRYYGYTF
J gene: TRBJ2-2; clone size: many; D gene: .; V gene: TRBV20-1; CDR3 DNA: TGCAGTGCTAGAGGCCTGAGAGGGGGGCCGAACACCGGGGAGCTGTTTTTT; CDR3 protein: CSARGLRGGPNTGELFF
J gene: TRBJ2-1; clone size: many; D gene: .; V gene: TRBV6-2/TRBV6-3; CDR3 DNA: TGTGCCAGCAGTTCCATCTCGGGGCCTGAGCAGTTCTTC; CDR3 protein: CASSSISGPEQFF
J gene: TRBJ2-1; clone size: .; D gene: TRBD2; V gene: TRBV7-2; CDR3 DNA: TGTGCCAGCAGCCCGGCTCAGCGGGGGGCTAATGAGCAGTTCTTC; CDR3 protein: CASSPAQRGANEQFF
J gene: TRBJ2-5; clone size: few; D gene: TRBD1; V gene: TRBV4-1; CDR3 DNA: TGCGCCAGCAGCCAAGAAGGGGGCCGGGCCCAGTACTTC; CDR3 protein: CASSQEGGRAQYF
J gene: TRBJ2-5; clone size: many; D gene: .; V gene: TRBV7-9; CDR3 DNA: TGTGCCAGCAGCTTGGGGAAAAAAGAGACCCAGTACTTC; CDR3 protein: CASSLGKKETQYF
J gene: TRBJ2-1; clone size: .; D gene: .; V gene: TRBV28; CDR3 DNA: TGTGCCAGCAGGTTGGACACCTCCTCCTACAATGAGCAGTTCTTC; CDR3 protein: CASRLDTSSYNEQFF
J gene: TRBJ2-7; clone size: many; D gene: TRBD1; V gene: TRBV18; CDR3 DNA: TGTGCCAGCTCACCCGGGACAGACTCCTACGAGCAGTACTTC; CDR3 protein: CASSPGTDSYEQYF
J gene: TRBJ2-2; clone size: once; D gene: .; V gene: TRBV7-2; CDR3 DNA: TGTGCCAGCAGCCCCGAATGGCGGGGGCGGTGGACCGGGGAGCTGTTTTTT; CDR3 protein: CASSPEWRGRWTGELFF
J gene: TRBJ1-6; clone size: .; D gene: .; V gene: TRBV12-5; CDR3 DNA: TGTGCTAGTGGTTTGGCCACACAGTCGAGTAGAGGCCGGTCACCCCTCCACTTT; CDR3 protein: CASGLATQSSRGRSPLHF
J gene: TRBJ1-3; clone size: many; D gene: .; V gene: TRBV25-1; CDR3 DNA: TGTGCCAGCAGTGTAGGGAGCTCTGGAAACACCATATATTTT; CDR3 protein: CASSVGSSGNTIYF
J gene: TRBJ2-5; clone size: .; D gene: TRBD1; V gene: TRBV4-1; CDR3 DNA: TGCGCCAGCAGCCGAACAGAACCGGGACAGCAACTCCAAGAGACCCAGTACTTC; CDR3 protein: CASSRTEPGQQLQETQYF
J gene: TRBJ2-7; clone size: many; D gene: .; V gene: TRBV20-1; CDR3 DNA: TGCAGTGCTAGAGACAGCCGAGCAATGGACGAGCAGTACTTC; CDR3 protein: CSARDSRAMDEQYF
J gene: TRBJ1-1; clone size: .; D gene: .; V gene: TRBV7-9; CDR3 DNA: TGTGCCAGCAGCTTTCCTGGACACCAGAACACTGAAGCTTTCTTT; CDR3 protein: CASSFPGHQNTEAFF
J gene: TRBJ1-1; clone size: .; D gene: .; V gene: TRBV7-9; CDR3 DNA: TGTGTCAGCAGCTTAGACGGTGGCACTGAAGCTTTCTTT; CDR3 protein: CVSSLDGGTEAFF
J gene: TRBJ2-1; clone size: .; D gene: .; V gene: TRBV5-1; CDR3 DNA: TGCGCCAGCAGCTTGGTGGTCAGGGTAACTGAGCAGTTCTTC; CDR3 protein: CASSLVVRVTEQFF